What follows are 17 T cell receptor beta chains derived from one specimen sequenced in a study of blood T cell repertoires in COVID-19. Profiled with immunoSEQ multiplex PCR; TCRdb holds only in-frame clones, not every one. The table has 130,000 or so clones, about 86% seen once; the top ten hold about 2.3%. The sequenced material came from PBMCs or T cells enriched from blood (not recorded which). The receptors shown here come from a man aged 40-55 years with acute COVID-19.

The chain uses TRBV7-8 and TRBJ1-5, with 9 bases matching TRBD1. The CDR3 has 15 amino acids. CDR1 is SGHVS, CDR2 FQNEAQ, per germline. The J segment lost 7 bases and the V segment lost 5 bases, leaving 9 bases of the junction unmatched. CDR3 sequence: CASSPVGTGRQPQHF. The CDR3, as DNA: TGTGCCAGCAGCCCCGTCGGGACAGGGCGGCAGCCCCAGCATTTT.

The rearrangement uses TRBV5-1 and TRBJ2-1; 8 nucleotides match TRBD1. Germline loops: CDR1 SGHRS, CDR2 YFSETQ. CDR3 length equals 16 residues. The V gene end was trimmed by 1 base and the J gene end by 8 bases; junction bases not matched to a gene: 11. The CDR3 loop is CASSLPTGGDYDEQFF. For the CDR3, the DNA is TGCGCCAGCAGCTTGCCTACAGGGGGAGATTACGATGAGCAGTTCTTC.

This clone was recorded once. The J gene is TRBJ2-1, the V gene TRBV11-3, with 8 bases fitting TRBD1. Germline loops: CDR1 SGHNT, CDR2 YENEEA. The CDR3 has 15 amino acids. V lost 1 base and J lost 7; bases outside the gene matches: 6. The DNA of the CDR3 is TGTGCCAGCAGCTTAGGGCAGGGGGCAACAAATGAGCAGTTCTTC. Translation: CASSLGQGATNEQFF.

The count of this clone is one. The V gene is TRBV18, the J gene TRBJ2-7; TRBD2 aligns across 9 bases. The CDR3 has 15 amino acids. The ends lost 6 bases at V and 2 bases at J; junction bases unmatched: 8. Germline loops: CDR1 KGHSH, CDR2 LQKENI. CDR3 DNA: TGTGCCAGCTCCCCAGCTAGCGGGGTTCCCTACGAGCAGTACTTC. Its protein is CASSPASGVPYEQYF.

The chain is built from TRBV28 and TRBJ1-2; TRBD1 agrees at 8 bases. The CDR3 loop spans 15 amino acids. Germline CDR1 and CDR2: MDHEN and SYDVKM. V lost 5 bases to trimming and J lost 4 bases; unmatched junction nucleotides: 9. CDR3 DNA: TGTGCCAGCAGTCTCCAGGGGGCTCCCCCCTATGGCTACACCTTC. Amino acids: CASSLQGAPPYGYTF.

V and J are TRBV5-6 and TRBJ2-1; D is possibly TRBD2 (6 bases). Per germline, CDR1 SGHDT and CDR2 YYEEEE. The length of the CDR3 is 15 residues. Trimming shortened V by 5 bases and J by 4 bases, and 16 bases separated the two germline ends. The CDR3 region is CASSRRGIIYNEQFF. The CDR3 DNA sequence: TGTGCCAGCAGTCGACGGGGGATAATATACAATGAGCAGTTCTTC.

The J gene is TRBJ2-1, the V gene TRBV5-1; D perhaps matches TRBD1 (6 bases). Trimming took off 4 bases at V and 8 bases at J, with 19 bases between the two ends. Germline CDR1 and CDR2: SGHRS and YFSETQ. The CDR3 has 15 residues. The CDR3: CASSLDSSGVYEQFF. In nucleotides, the CDR3 is TGCGCCAGCAGCCTGGACAGCAGCGGAGTTTATGAGCAGTTCTTC. Based on the CDR3 plus reference TRBV5-1 and TRBJ2-1, the full variable domain is KAGVTQTPRYLIKTRGQQVTLSCSPISGHRSVSWYQQTPGQGLQFLFEYFSETQRNKGNFPGRFSGRQFSNSRSEMNVSTLELGDSALYLCASSLDSSGVYEQFFGPGTRLTVL.

The CDR3 DNA is TGTGCCAGCAGCCAAGGGGGGGCTGTCCACGAGCAGTACTTC. Its translation: CASSQGGAVHEQYF. This rearrangement joins TRBV9 to TRBJ2-7, with a weak D call TRBD2 (7 bases). The V gene lost 4 bases and the J gene lost 5 bases, with 16 bases spanning the gap. CDR1 is SGDLS and CDR2 is YYNGEE in the germline V gene. The CDR3 length is 14 residues.

The rearrangement links TRBV3-1 (or the pseudogene TRBV3-2) to TRBJ1-1, with 9 bases matching TRBD1. V lost 5 bases and J lost 4; bases outside the gene matches: 2. Germline V gives CDR1 LGHDT, CDR2 YNNKEL (reference sequence). The CDR3 consists of 13 residues. CDR3 DNA: TGTGCCAGCAGCTCGACAGGGGGCACTGAAGCTTTCTTT. This codes for CASSSTGGTEAFF.

J is TRBJ1-1 and V is TRBV6-5; D is uncertain. In germline, CDR1 is MNHEY, CDR2 SVGAGI. Trimming removed 4 bases at V and 4 bases at J, with 16 bases between. The CDR3 length is 15 residues. Written as DNA, the CDR3 is TGTGCCAGCAGTTCCCTCTTTACAGCGGGCACTGAAGCTTTCTTT. Translating it yields CASSSLFTAGTEAFF.

This clone appeared a few times. The gene calls are TRBV19 and TRBJ2-3; the D gene is possibly TRBD2 (5 bases). Germline CDR1 and CDR2: LNHDA and SQIVND (reference sequence). The CDR3 is made up of 14 amino acids. Deletions cut 4 bases from V and 4 bases from J, with 12 bases between. DNA of the CDR3: TGTGCCAGTAGTACCCGAGGGCGCGCAGATACGCAGTATTTT. As protein: CASSTRGRADTQYF. Based on the CDR3 plus reference TRBV19 and TRBJ2-3, the full variable domain is DGGITQSPKYLFRKEGQNVTLSCEQNLNHDAMYWYRQDPGQGLRLIYYSQIVNDFQKGDIAEGYSVSREKKESFPLTVTSAQKNPTAFYLCASSTRGRADTQYFGPGTRLTVL.

The chain recombines TRBV6-1 with TRBJ2-2; 11 nucleotides align to TRBD2. This CDR3 region has 18 residues. Germline V CDR1 and CDR2: MNHNS, SASEGT. V gave up 2 bases and J gave up 5 bases; unmatched junction bases: 10. CDR3 amino acids: CASSERGWVAGGTGELFF. The CDR3, as DNA: TGTGCCAGCAGTGAACGGGGTTGGGTAGCGGGAGGGACCGGGGAGCTGTTTTTT.

The chain uses TRBV6-5 and TRBJ2-7, with D perhaps TRBD1 (7 bases). V was clipped by 4 bases and J by 3 bases, with 19 bases between them. CDR3 length equals 16 residues. Looked up from germline, CDR1 is MNHEY and CDR2 is SVGAGI. The CDR3, as DNA: TGTGCCAGCAGTTCCATGGGACAGACTAGGGGCTACGAGCAGTACTTC. It specifies CASSSMGQTRGYEQYF.

This rearrangement joins TRBV6-2 or TRBV6-3 to TRBJ1-4; TRBD1 matches 7 bases. This CDR3 comprises 15 residues. V gave up 0 bases and J gave up 7 bases; unmatched junction bases: 5. Germline loops: CDR1 MNHEY, CDR2 SVGEGT. The CDR3 region has the DNA TGTGCCAGCAGTTACTCAGGGGGCGTGGGTGAAAAACTGTTTTTT. It is translated as CASSYSGGVGEKLFF.

The chain combines TRBV27 with TRBJ2-3; 8 nucleotides match TRBD2. In germline, CDR1 is MNHEY, CDR2 SMNVEV (reference sequence). With V trimmed by 4 bases and J by 3 bases, 12 bases remained unmatched. The CDR3 covers 17 residues. The CDR3 loop reads CASSSLGAGEGTDTQYF. The CDR3 region has the DNA TGTGCCAGCAGTTCCCTCGGAGCGGGAGAAGGGACAGATACGCAGTATTTT.

This chain joins TRBV5-1 and TRBJ2-3, with 10 positions matching TRBD2. V shed 4 bases and J 1 base; nucleotides not matched to a gene: 0. The CDR3 totals 14 residues. Germline V gene data show CDR1 as SGHRS and CDR2 as YFSETQ. DNA for the CDR3: TGCGCCAGCAGCACTAGCGGGGGCACAGATACGCAGTATTTT. Amino acids: CASSTSGGTDTQYF. The variable domain in full, with the rest retrieved from reference TRBV5-1 and TRBJ2-3, is KAGVTQTPRYLIKTRGQQVTLSCSPISGHRSVSWYQQTPGQGLQFLFEYFSETQRNKGNFPGRFSGRQFSNSRSEMNVSTLELGDSALYLCASSTSGGTDTQYFGPGTRLTVL.

The sample holds one count of this clone. An end of the junction differs from the germline gene, which may be a read error. The J gene is TRBJ1-2, the V gene TRBV12-3 or TRBV12-4; TRBD1 aligns across 8 bases. The CDR3 extends over 13 amino acids. This CDR3 is CASRGTTGAPPAF. The CDR3 DNA reads as TGTGCCAGCAGGGGTACGACAGGGGCTCCCCCGGCCTTC.